The 18 T cell receptor beta chains listed next were all sequenced from one sample in a study of shared clonotypes between healthy human individuals. Assay: immunoSEQ multiplex PCR; the TCRdb copy retains only in-frame clones and omits some. The top ten hold over 0.09% of the sample, which has 500,000 to 700,000 clones, roughly 95% seen once. CD8 cells classed as naive were CD45RO-negative and positively selected for CCR7, excluding terminally differentiated effector memory CD45RA+ cells. Sequenced input: naive CD8+ T cells sorted from blood. All receptors derive from a woman in her 30s in good health.

The rearrangement joins TRBV7-9 to TRBJ1-5; possible D gene TRBD1, 5 bases. V lost 5 bases, J lost 5 bases, and 7 bases lay in between. Germline assignment: CDR1 SEHNR and CDR2 FQNEAQ (reference sequence). This CDR3 has 12 residues. The CDR3 spells CASSPGDQPQHF. CDR3 DNA sequence: TGTGCCAGCAGCCCGGGGGATCAGCCCCAGCATTTT.

This chain links TRBV19 with TRBJ2-1, with 11 bases aligning to TRBD2. With 6 bases clipped from V and 7 bases from J, the junction kept 8 bases outside the gene matches. The CDR3 extends over 15 amino acids. The germline CDR1 and CDR2 sequences are LNHDA and SQIVND (reference sequence). The CDR3 loop is CASSFLTSGRNEQFF. The CDR3 coding sequence is TGTGCCAGTAGCTTCTTAACTAGCGGGAGAAATGAGCAGTTCTTC. Drawing the rest from reference TRBV19 and TRBJ2-1, the complete variable domain is DGGITQSPKYLFRKEGQNVTLSCEQNLNHDAMYWYRQDPGQGLRLIYYSQIVNDFQKGDIAEGYSVSREKKESFPLTVTSAQKNPTAFYLCASSFLTSGRNEQFFGPGTRLTVL.

The V gene is TRBV27, the J gene TRBJ1-1; D unclear. The V gene's germline CDR1 is MNHEY and CDR2 SMNVEV (reference sequence). The length of the CDR3 is 15 residues. Trimming took 5 bases from V and 5 from J, leaving 18 bases between them. In DNA form, the CDR3 reads TGTGCCAGCAGTCCCTATCTGGGAACTGCAACTGAAGCTTTCTTT. It is translated as CASSPYLGTATEAFF.

Concerning this clone: Other DNA sequences from this sample encode an identical CDR3 as well. This chain connects TRBV7-8 to TRBJ2-7; TRBD1 matches at 10 bases. The junction had 0 bases not matched to a gene; V was cut back by 3 bases and J by 4 bases. The CDR3 is 13 residues long. Germline V CDR1 and CDR2: SGHVS, FQNEAQ. CDR3 sequence reads: CASSLDRGYEQYF. As DNA, the CDR3 is TGTGCCAGCAGCTTGGACAGGGGGTACGAGCAGTACTTC.

The chain employs TRBV28 and TRBJ1-6, with a possible D match to TRBD1 (5 bases). V was shortened by 8 bases and J by 10 bases, with 15 bases between the two germline ends. The CDR3 has 13 amino acids. CDR1 MDHEN and CDR2 SYDVKM come from the germline V gene. This chain's CDR3 is CASSLGEGSPLHF. The CDR3 bases are TGTGCCAGCTCCCTGGGCGAGGGGTCACCCCTCCACTTT.

The chain is built from TRBV6-5 and TRBJ1-1; D ambiguous. The ends were cut back, 8 bases at V and 0 bases at J, with 13 bases in the middle. The CDR3 is made up of 14 amino acids. CDR1 and CDR2 (germline): MNHEY, SVGAGI. The chain's CDR3 is CASSQQIMNTEAFF. CDR3 DNA: TGTGCCAGCTCCCAACAGATAATGAACACTGAAGCTTTCTTT.

The V call is TRBV28, the J call TRBJ1-1; possible D gene TRBD1, 5 bases. Deletions cut 6 bases from V and 7 bases from J, with 15 bases between. Germline CDR1 MDHEN, CDR2 SYDVKM. The CDR3 length is 13 residues. CDR3 residues: CASRTGGGIEAFF. CDR3 coding DNA: TGTGCCAGCAGGACTGGGGGGGGGATTGAAGCTTTCTTT.

CDR3 nucleotide sequence: TGTGCCAGCAGCTTACCAGGGCCTGAAGCTTTCTTT. This sequence encodes CASSLPGPEAFF. The chain carries TRBV11-2 and TRBJ1-1, with D possibly matching TRBD1 (5 bases). This CDR3 has 12 residues. Germline V gene lookup returns CDR1 SGHAT and CDR2 FQNNGV. Between the trimmed V and J ends, which lost 2 bases and 6 bases, there was a span of 7 bases. The full variable domain, rest sourced from reference TRBV11-2 and TRBJ1-1, is EAGVAQSPRYKIIEKRQSVAFWCNPISGHATLYWYQQILGQGPKLLIQFQNNGVVDDSQLPKDRFSAERLKGVDSTLKIQPAKLEDSAVYLCASSLPGPEAFFGQGTRLTVV.

The chain couples TRBV29-1 to TRBJ2-3, with 7 nucleotides matching TRBD1. V shed 3 bases, J shed 2 bases, and the junction held 8 bases outside the gene matches. CDR1 and CDR2 from the germline V gene are SQVTM and ANQGSEA. The CDR3 contains 15 residues. This CDR3 reads CSVEGIGTATDTQYF. The CDR3 region has the DNA TGCAGCGTTGAGGGTATTGGGACAGCCACAGATACGCAGTATTTT.

The V call is TRBV13, the J call TRBJ2-3, with D perhaps given as TRBD1 or TRBD2 (5 bases each). The CDR3 has 17 residues. Between the trimmed V and J ends, which lost 1 base and 4 bases, there was a span of 18 bases. Germline V gene lookup returns CDR1 PRHDT and CDR2 FYEKMQ (reference sequence). In DNA, the CDR3 is TGTGCCAGCAGCTTAGCCCATGGGGGAGTAGGCGCAGATACGCAGTATTTT. As protein: CASSLAHGGVGADTQYF.

V usage is TRBV27 and J usage is TRBJ2-3; D call uncertain. This CDR3 has 13 residues. Germline values: CDR1 MNHEY, CDR2 SMNVEV (reference sequence). The V end was cut by 8 bases, the J end by 8 bases, with 17 bases between. The CDR3 loop is CASGTGPSGTQYF. For the CDR3, the DNA is TGTGCCAGCGGAACCGGGCCCTCGGGTACGCAGTATTTT.

This chain uses TRBV7-9 with TRBJ2-7; D uncertain. Trimming took 5 bases from V and 6 from J, leaving 23 bases between them. This CDR3 has 16 amino acids. Germline V gives CDR1 SEHNR, CDR2 FQNEAQ (reference sequence). For the CDR3, the DNA is TGTGCCAGCAGCAGCACCCTGACAAGCCGCTCTACCGAGCAGTACTTC. As protein: CASSSTLTSRSTEQYF.

This chain connects TRBV2 to TRBJ2-7, with a tentative D call TRBD2 (7 bases). This CDR3 region has 17 residues. The V gene lost 3 bases and the J gene lost 4 bases, with 22 bases spanning the gap. Germline assignment: CDR1 SNHLY and CDR2 FYNNEI. CDR3 in DNA: TGTGCCAGCAGTGATCCTCCAGGGGAGGGAACCCGGTACGAGCAGTACTTC. Translated: CASSDPPGEGTRYEQYF.

The chain joins TRBV4-1 to TRBJ1-5; 7 positions match TRBD1. Germline V gene lookup returns CDR1 MGHRA and CDR2 YSYEKL. The length of the CDR3 is 15 residues. Trimming cost V 5 bases and J 1 base; bases outside gene matches: 5. The CDR3 DNA reads TGCGCCAGCAGCGGCAGACAGGGAAGCAATCAGCCCCAGCATTTT. Its protein product is CASSGRQGSNQPQHF.

The chain is built from TRBV27 and TRBJ2-2; 11 nucleotides match TRBD1. This CDR3 has 14 residues. Germline V gene lookup returns CDR1 MNHEY and CDR2 SMNVEV (reference sequence). V dropped 8 bases and J dropped 7; count of bases not matched to a gene: 6. This CDR3 reads CASRTGGAGGELFF. CDR3 DNA: TGTGCCAGCCGGACAGGGGGCGCGGGCGGGGAGCTGTTTTTT.

The rearrangement joins TRBV15 to TRBJ2-1, with no clear D. The CDR3 runs to 15 residues. V gave up 6 bases and J gave up 3 bases, with 15 bases separating them. Germline assignment: CDR1 LNHNV and CDR2 YYDKDF (reference sequence). The CDR3 coding sequence is TGTGCCACCAGTCCGGACCCTTCCTTCTACAATGAGCAGTTCTTC. Translating it yields CATSPDPSFYNEQFF.

Details on this clone: The sample holds other DNA sequences that translate to the same CDR3. The V call is TRBV11-2, the J call TRBJ2-5; D gene ambiguous. The CDR3 covers 12 residues. The V gene's germline CDR1 is SGHAT and CDR2 FQNNGV. The V gene lost 0 bases and the J gene lost 1 base, with 0 bases spanning the gap. CDR3 nucleotides: TGTGCCAGCAGCTTAGACCAAGAGACCCAGTACTTC. Encoded protein: CASSLDQETQYF.

The chain employs TRBV13 and TRBJ2-7; 10 bases fit TRBD2. V lost 5 bases, J lost 0 bases, and 7 bases stayed unmatched. In germline, CDR1 is PRHDT, CDR2 FYEKMQ (reference sequence). The CDR3 extends over 16 amino acids. CDR3 amino acids: CASSPYPSGSSYEQYF. Here the CDR3 DNA reads TGTGCCAGCAGCCCCTATCCTAGCGGGAGCTCCTACGAGCAGTACTTC.